This T cell receptor (beta chain) was obtained from a study of cytomegalovirus exposure and HLA in healthy donors. Notes on the study in general: In a later analysis, TCR beta V- and J-gene trimming was associated with a missense DCLRE1C variant. CMV serostatus was the sole immune exposure data available.

The CDR3 has 15 residues. The germline V gene encodes CDR1 SQVTM and CDR2 ANQGSEA. Losses at the gene ends were 6 bases for V and 7 bases for J; bases not matched to a gene: 15. Notes on this clone: Its antigen remains unidentified.

The PCR had 60 Vbeta and 13 Jbeta primers. As processed by the authors: In a later analysis, the count reached 75 million to 90 million unique TCR beta chains, with about 12 million shared. Produced via immunoSEQ multiplex PCR; TCRdb's table is partial and in-frame only. V, J and clone size derive from that table, while D and trimming were established from the DNA sequence. The sample holds over 150,000 clones; roughly 77% are singletons and the top ten take 2.6%. The chain recombines TRBV29-1 with TRBJ2-1; 7 nucleotides agree with TRBD2. This receptor was taken from a woman aged 40 to 49 in good health and CMV-seropositive. Sequencing was performed on PBMCs. CDR3 amino acids: CSVGYRAGVRNEQFF. Here the CDR3 DNA reads TGCAGCGTGGGGTATCGGGCGGGAGTTAGGAATGAGCAGTTCTTC.